The 13 T cell receptor beta chains below were found in one sample sequenced in a study of cytomegalovirus exposure and HLA in healthy donors. This PCR relied on a set of 60 Vbeta primers and 13 Jbeta primers. Produced via immunoSEQ multiplex PCR; TCRdb's table is partial and in-frame only. Listed are around 130,000 clones; 1.5% to 1.9% falls within the top ten. The sample was PBMCs. These receptors were collected from a middle-aged woman in good health and CMV-seronegative.

The chain employs TRBV6-5 and TRBJ1-2; D call uncertain. Trimming stripped 5 bases from V and 0 bases from J, with 13 bases between. Germline CDR1 MNHEY, CDR2 SVGAGI. The CDR3 is made up of 15 amino acids. The CDR3 DNA reads TGTGCCAGCAGTAAACAGCCTCTGCCTAACTATGGCTACACCTTC. Its protein product is CASSKQPLPNYGYTF.

V gene TRBV9 combines with J gene TRBJ2-1, with D unclear. Germline V lookup: CDR1 SGDLS, CDR2 YYNGEE. V was clipped by 2 bases and J by 0 bases, with 9 bases between them. CDR3 length: 15 residues. CDR3 DNA sequence: TGTGCCAGCAGCGTCAGCCAGGCCTCCTACAATGAGCAGTTCTTC. Protein sequence: CASSVSQASYNEQFF.

The chain joins TRBV18 to TRBJ2-2; 7 bases map to TRBD1. V gave up 0 bases and J gave up 0 bases; unmatched junction bases: 4. CDR1 is KGHSH and CDR2 is LQKENI in the germline V gene. This CDR3 comprises 17 residues. The CDR3 reads CASSPPTGTANTGELFF. The CDR3 DNA sequence: TGTGCCAGCTCACCACCCACCGGGACAGCGAACACCGGGGAGCTGTTTTTT. The variable domain in full, completed from reference TRBV18 and TRBJ2-2, reads NAGVMQNPRHLVRRRGQEARLRCSPMKGHSHVYWYRQLPEEGLKFMVYLQKENIIDESGMPKERFSAEFPKEGPSILRIQQVVRGDSAAYFCASSPPTGTANTGELFFGEGSRLTVL.

In DNA form, the CDR3 reads TGTGCCAGCAGCGTTTCAGAGGGGGACCACACCTTC. Translating gives CASSVSEGDHTF. The chain carries TRBV9 and TRBJ1-2; D might be TRBD1 (6 bases). Between the trimmed V and J ends, which lost 2 bases and 12 bases, there was a span of 14 bases. CDR1 is SGDLS, CDR2 YYNGEE, per germline. The length of the CDR3 is 12 residues.

This rearrangement joins TRBV28 to TRBJ1-1; D ambiguous. The CDR3 is made up of 14 amino acids. Germline loops: CDR1 MDHEN, CDR2 SYDVKM. V dropped 3 bases and J dropped 2 bases, with 10 bases sitting between them. CDR3 sequence (DNA): TGTGCCAGCAGTTTTCAACTCCAAAACACTGAAGCTTTCTTT. This encodes CASSFQLQNTEAFF.

This CDR3 reads CSVEDRGSYGYTF. CDR3 bases: TGCAGCGTTGAAGACAGGGGATCCTATGGCTACACCTTC. The chain is built from TRBV29-1 and TRBJ1-2; a weak D match, TRBD1 (6 bases). The CDR3 loop spans 13 amino acids. CDR1 is SQVTM and CDR2 is ANQGSEA in the germline V gene. Trimming shortened V by 0 bases and J by 4 bases, and 9 bases separated the two germline ends.

The V gene is TRBV5-8, the J gene TRBJ1-1, with TRBD1 as a possible D gene (5 bases). The germline V gene encodes CDR1 SGHTS and CDR2 YDEGEE. V was shortened by 3 bases and J by 4 bases, with 13 bases between the two germline ends. The CDR3 extends over 14 amino acids. The CDR3 bases are TGTGCCAGCAGCTCCTATCAGGGCGGCACTGAAGCTTTCTTT. Its translation: CASSSYQGGTEAFF.

V usage is TRBV19 and J usage is TRBJ1-6; 8 bases fit TRBD1. Germline lookup yields CDR1 LNHDA and CDR2 SQIVND (reference sequence). V lost 8 bases and J lost 6; bases outside the gene matches: 6. The CDR3 is 14 residues long. The CDR3 here is CASGQGALNSPLHF. The CDR3 nucleotides read TGTGCCAGTGGACAGGGCGCGCTTAATTCACCCCTCCACTTT.

The chain links TRBV5-5 to TRBJ1-2, with 7 bases that match TRBD1. Germline V gene data show CDR1 as SGHKS and CDR2 as YYEKEE (reference sequence). The CDR3 length is 16 residues. J was trimmed by 1 base and V by 0 bases; bases with no gene match: 6. The DNA of the CDR3 is TGTGCCAGCAGCTTGGGGGGGACAGCTATTAACTATGGCTACACCTTC. Translation gives CASSLGGTAINYGYTF.

The chain joins TRBV7-3 to TRBJ2-7; TRBD1 agrees at 7 bases. The CDR3 consists of 14 residues. Germline V CDR1 and CDR2: SGHTA, FQGTGA. Trimming at V came to 4 bases and at J to 5 bases, leaving 8 bases not matched to a gene. The CDR3 region is CASSSRTGPHEQYF. CDR3 nucleotides: TGTGCCAGCAGCTCTCGGACAGGACCCCACGAGCAGTACTTC.

CDR3 region: CASSYSGSHNEQFF. The DNA for the CDR3 is TGTGCCAGCAGTTACTCGGGCAGCCACAATGAGCAGTTCTTC. This chain connects TRBV6-5 to TRBJ2-1; D unclear. The CDR3 sequence is 14 residues long. Per the germline V gene, CDR1 is MNHEY and CDR2 is SVGAGI. V gave up 0 bases and J gave up 5 bases, with 8 bases separating them.

V gene TRBV5-6 combines with J gene TRBJ2-3; 13 nucleotides line up with TRBD2. Germline loops: CDR1 SGHDT, CDR2 YYEEEE. V gave up 4 bases and J gave up 4 bases; unmatched junction bases: 6. The CDR3 has 16 residues. The CDR3, as DNA: TGTGCCAGCAGCCACGGACTAGCGGGGGCGGCAGATACGCAGTATTTT. Protein: CASSHGLAGAADTQYF.

The chain joins TRBV7-8 to TRBJ1-6; D possibly corresponds to TRBD1 (6 bases). Germline V gene sequence: CDR1 SGHVS, CDR2 FQNEAQ. Deletions cut 2 bases from V and 11 bases from J, with 16 bases between. This CDR3 is 15 amino acids long. The CDR3 here is CASSLQGSLRAPLHF. The DNA of the CDR3 is TGTGCCAGCAGCTTACAGGGGTCCTTGCGGGCACCCCTCCACTTT.